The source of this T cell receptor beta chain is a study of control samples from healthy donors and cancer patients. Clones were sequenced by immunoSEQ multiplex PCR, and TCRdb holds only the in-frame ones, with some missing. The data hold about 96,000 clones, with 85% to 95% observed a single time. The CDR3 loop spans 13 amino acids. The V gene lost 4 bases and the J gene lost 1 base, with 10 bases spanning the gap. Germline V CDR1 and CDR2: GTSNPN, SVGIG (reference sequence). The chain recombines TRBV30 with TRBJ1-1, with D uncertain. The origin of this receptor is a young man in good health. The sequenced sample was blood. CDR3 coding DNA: TGTGCCTGGACCGCGTGGGAGAACACTGAAGCTTTCTTT. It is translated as CAWTAWENTEAFF. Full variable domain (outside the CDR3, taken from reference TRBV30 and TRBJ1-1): SQTIHQWPATLVQPVGSPLSLECTVEGTSNPNLYWYRQAAGRGLQLLFYSVGIGQISSEVPQNLSASRPQDRQFILSSKKLLLSDSGFYLCAWTAWENTEAFFGQGTRLTVV.